Sequencing of this T cell receptor beta chain was carried out in a study of Graves' ophthalmopathy and Graves' hyperthyroidism (dated by TCRdb to the late 2010s). Broadly, across the study: Peripheral blood was collected at initial diagnosis, prior to any treatment. An independent validation cohort comprised some 19 hyperthyroidism patients and around 16 patients who later progressed from hyperthyroidism to ophthalmopathy. In more than five hyperthyroidism patients, the T-cell repertoires found in thyroid tissue were compared with those found in blood. Once sampling was done, hyperthyroidism patients were given methimazole at a starting dose of 30 mg daily, while ophthalmopathy patients were given high-dose intravenous methylprednisolone. A discovery set of 95 to 100 patients (under 45 ophthalmopathy, some 58 stable hyperthyroidism) was enrolled to explore V-J signatures distinguishing ophthalmopathy from hyperthyroidism. The study used TCR beta repertoire signatures to distinguish Graves' ophthalmopathy from Graves' hyperthyroidism and to predict progression to ophthalmopathy. In total, 135 blood samples were TCR-sequenced: approximately 42 ophthalmopathy, 75 hyperthyroidism and about 17 hyperthyroidism-to-ophthalmopathy patients.

This clonotype was found many times. Its antigen target is currently unknown. No base qualities exist here, and no much larger clone lies one base off it. Hyperthyroidism was considered stable if no progression to ophthalmopathy occurred within 18 months of follow-up. The hyperthyroidism patients were 18 to 65 years old and newly diagnosed, with a disease duration of less than 2 months. Patients with other autoimmune diseases, uncontrolled infections, pregnancy or lactation were excluded from the study. Diagnosis was based on clinical symptoms, serum thyroxine, TRAb, thyroid ultrasound and orbital computed tomography. Ficoll-Paque density gradient centrifugation was used to isolate PBMCs from under 11 ml of fresh peripheral blood. Total RNA was extracted using Trizol reagent, and RNA quality was checked on an Agilent 2100 Bioanalyzer. Beyond this particular receptor, the publication reports: In validation, the model predicted ophthalmopathy progression with more than 70% sensitivity and roughly 72% specificity; roughly eleven predicted patients were CT-confirmed with GO in a median of around 6.5 months. No statistical method was used to set the sample size in advance, and the investigators knew which group each participant was assigned to. In cross-validation, the 13-signature model distinguished ophthalmopathy from stable hyperthyroidism with about 87% sensitivity and 81% to 83% specificity, and in the test set the corresponding values were approximately 80% and 75%. Most expanded thyroid clonotypes with frequency above 0.001 were also detected in blood, suggesting blood repertoires may reflect the thyroid immune response.

For repertoire sequencing, TCR beta CDR3 regions were amplified from RNA transcripts. The first round was an RT-PCR using HTBI primers with the Qiagen OneStep RT-PCR kit, and this first round was followed by a second-round multiplex PCR, then size selection and purification. Sequencing of the libraries was carried out on an Illumina HiSeq2000 in paired-end mode with 100 bp reads. The authors' pipeline ran thus. SOAPnuke was used to process the reads, throwing out any read that had adapters, had uncalled bases, had a mean Phred below 15, or lacked an exact constant-primer or identifier match. COPE v1.2.5 was used to merge high-quality paired reads. Clonotypes were defined as unique nucleotide sequences and were aligned to IMGT TRB V, D and J references using MiTCR v1.1. The analysis was limited to V-J combinations with a frequency above 0.0001, which together covered roughly 99% of the repertoires. For each V-J combination, a TCR clonal expansion and chaos score was defined as the ratio of F50 clonal expansion to chaos observed in the TCRdist matrix. Features were reduced by Welch's t-statistics and random forest to more than 10 V-J combinations, which fed a naive Bayes classifier. The Morisita-Horn index was used to measure how similar the thyroid and blood repertoires were. TCRdb passed the public sequencing reads through fastp at Q25 and MiXCR, retaining productive beta sequences. A single entry per CDR3 protein holds the most common genes and DNA from its merged rows. Clone size and V and J calls follow TCRdb, not the original study. The sample yields tens of thousands of distinct CDR3 sequences; 48% were counted once. Approximately 7% of the sample is taken by the ten largest.

Taken from cysteine to phenylalanine, the CDR3 has 14 residues. The only DNA kept is the CDR3, 42 bases in frame from the first base. V gives up 4 bases and J gives up 4 bases, and the segment between their germline ends measures 14 bases. As encoded in the germline V gene, CDR1 is MGHRA while CDR2 is YSYEKL. Sequencing used peripheral blood. The receptor's source is an adult woman with stable Graves' hyperthyroidism. The sequence links TRBV4-1 to TRBJ2-7; TRBD2 is a possible D gene, resting on 7 matching bases. CDR3 sequence: CASSPIQGGYEQYF. The bases are TGCGCCAGCAGCCCTATACAGGGAGGGTACGAGCAGTACTTC.